This T cell receptor beta chain originates from a study of shared clonotypes between healthy human individuals. General study results and limits: Non-shared clonotypes were found to have lower generation probabilities than the clonotypes that were shared by all four of the sorted-subset donors. Memory subsets generally showed smaller estimated richness than naive subsets did.

The authors' processing: Without quality scores, immunoSEQ junctional reads could not be filtered like full-length reads. Sequencing used immunoSEQ multiplex PCR; TCRdb keeps in-frame clones, though not all of them. V, J and clone size are those of that table, while D and trimming were read from the DNA. The table includes 600,000 or so clones, approximately 95% detected once. The V gene's germline CDR1 is PRHDT and CDR2 FYEKMQ (reference sequence). The CDR3 sequence is 16 residues long. The trim removed 1 base at V and 3 bases at J, leaving 5 bases unmatched. As to this clone: The antigen remains unidentified.

Only CD45RO-negative cells positively selected for CCR7 counted as naive CD8 cells, so terminally differentiated effector memory CD45RA+ cells were excluded. Donors comprised only Caucasian adults living in Nashville, Tennessee. This sequence originates from a woman in her thirties in good health. The V call is TRBV13, the J call TRBJ2-3, with 9 bases aligning to TRBD2. The specimen sequenced was naive CD8+ T cells sorted from blood. This chain's CDR3 is CASSLAIAGATDTQYF. Here the CDR3 DNA reads TGTGCCAGCAGCTTAGCGATAGCGGGAGCTACAGATACGCAGTATTTT.